The TCR beta chain described here comes from a study of Ad26.COV2.S vaccination and SARS-CoV-2 variants. Across the whole study: The trial was COV1001 and the donor's arm was Ad26.COV2.S. Study-level findings and limits: From the TCR breadth and depth analyses, total T cell responses may have been underestimated. The study found similar non-spike TCR breadth in vaccine and placebo recipients.

Assay: immunoSEQ multiplex PCR; the TCRdb copy retains only in-frame clones and omits some. The profile shows 300,000 to 400,000 clones, roughly 91% of them singletons. As concerns this clone: Its antigen is unidentified.

This CDR3 has 11 amino acids. Germline V lookup: CDR1 ENHRY, CDR2 SYGVKD. Trimming took 3 bases from V and 5 from J, leaving 3 bases between them. Treatment meaning: roughly 20 received Ad26.COV2.S at low or high dose, single or two shots; about 5 received placebo; per-sample allocation not given. Collection of samples fell on day 63 after the first vaccine or placebo injection. The sequencing here drew on peripheral blood, taken in a trial of Ad26.COV2.S vaccine versus placebo. This chain links TRBV10-3 with TRBJ2-3, with no clear D. The TCR was taken from a person between 18 and 65 years old who received the Ad26.COV2.S COVID-19 vaccine or a placebo. The CDR3 reads CAISDLDTQYF. Written as DNA, the CDR3 is TGTGCCATCAGTGATCTAGATACGCAGTATTTT.